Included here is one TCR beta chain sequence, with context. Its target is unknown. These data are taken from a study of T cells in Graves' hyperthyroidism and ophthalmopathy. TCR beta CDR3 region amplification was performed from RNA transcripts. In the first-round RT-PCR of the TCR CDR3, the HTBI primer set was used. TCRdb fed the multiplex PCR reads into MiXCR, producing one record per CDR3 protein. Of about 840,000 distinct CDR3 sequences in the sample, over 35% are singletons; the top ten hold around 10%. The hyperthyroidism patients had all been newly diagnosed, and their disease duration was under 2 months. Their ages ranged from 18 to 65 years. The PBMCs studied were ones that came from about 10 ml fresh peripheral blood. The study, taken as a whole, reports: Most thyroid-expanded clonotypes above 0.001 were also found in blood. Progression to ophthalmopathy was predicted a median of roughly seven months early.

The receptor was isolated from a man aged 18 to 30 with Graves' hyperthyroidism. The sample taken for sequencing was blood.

The CDR3 DNA reads as TGCAGCGTTGAACCCCAGGGGGCCAACGTCCTGACTTTC. Translating it yields CSVEPQGANVLTF. The gene calls are TRBV29-1 and TRBJ2-6; D remains unclear. Trimming removed 2 bases from V and 4 bases from J, with 6 bases in between. This CDR3 is 13 amino acids long. CDR1 and CDR2 from the germline V gene are SQVTM and ANQGSEA.